What follows describes a single TCR beta chain. This clone was counted once. Its specific antigen is unknown. No qualities accompany the bases; no much larger clone lies one base away. The CDR3 runs 17 amino acids, cysteine and phenylalanine included. The CDR3 DNA has 51 bases and is translated from base 1. V sheds 3 bases and J sheds 1 base, leaving 15 bases between their ends. Via the germline V gene, CDR1 is MGHRA and CDR2 YSYEKL. The data were taken from a study of cytomegalovirus exposure and HLA in healthy donors (dated by TCRdb to about 2017). At the level of the whole study: The 666 repertoires of the first cohort and the 95 to 150 validation repertoires were produced on the same platform, according to a later analysis. The study combined high-throughput TCR immunosequencing, statistical association of individual TCRs with disease status, and machine learning to predict cytomegalovirus infection status. The aim of the study was to test whether cataloging public T cell receptors could identify signatures of past pathogen exposure. A separate validation cohort of some 130 different subjects was used in addition to the roughly 700-subject first cohort.

Donors formed part of the validation cohort, which comprised about 130 subjects and was distinct from the first cohort of 666 subjects. Summary of the overall study and its limitations: While some public TCRs were present in many individuals, most TCR sequences turned up only very rarely across donors. In both the original and validation cohorts, the classifier was reported to diagnose cytomegalovirus status with high specificity and sensitivity. The authors suggested that the approach could potentially be generalized to other disease states and immunological phenotypes. A few of the identified cytomegalovirus-associated TCR beta chains were confirmed in vitro to be specific for cytomegalovirus antigens. The study gave a list of under 200 TCR beta chains associated with cytomegalovirus. Subsequent analysis determined that TCRs grouped into clusters in the first cohort also showed a tendency toward co-occurrence across the 120 or so validation repertoires, and about 94% of cluster scores exceeded 0. All 120 or so repertoires were used to score co-occurrence in the validation cohort in a later analysis, because that analysis had no HLA typing for the cohort.

Receptor libraries were prepared by the immunoSEQ multiplex PCR assay. The study's processing was this. A statistical classification framework was built to diagnose cytomegalovirus status from the catalog of TCR beta chain sequences. Here the immuneACCESS table is served through TCRdb, limited to in-frame sequences with V and J called. Missing clones are a known gap in these copies; in checked studies unresolved V genes cover under half, and the rest lacks a known reason. The V and J calls and clone size come from that table; D and trimming were worked out from the DNA. This sample holds 150,000 to 200,000 clones; more than 75% were observed only once. Of the sample, just under 3% falls within the top ten clones.

The chain joins TRBV4-1 to TRBJ1-4, with the D gene not clear enough to name. Sequencing used PBMCs. The TCR originated in a man aged 18 to 29 in good health and CMV-seronegative. At the DNA level, the sequence is TGCGCCAGCAGCCACCCCGCCAAAGGAGGAACTAATGAAAAACTGTTTTTT. This translates into CASSHPAKGGTNEKLFF.